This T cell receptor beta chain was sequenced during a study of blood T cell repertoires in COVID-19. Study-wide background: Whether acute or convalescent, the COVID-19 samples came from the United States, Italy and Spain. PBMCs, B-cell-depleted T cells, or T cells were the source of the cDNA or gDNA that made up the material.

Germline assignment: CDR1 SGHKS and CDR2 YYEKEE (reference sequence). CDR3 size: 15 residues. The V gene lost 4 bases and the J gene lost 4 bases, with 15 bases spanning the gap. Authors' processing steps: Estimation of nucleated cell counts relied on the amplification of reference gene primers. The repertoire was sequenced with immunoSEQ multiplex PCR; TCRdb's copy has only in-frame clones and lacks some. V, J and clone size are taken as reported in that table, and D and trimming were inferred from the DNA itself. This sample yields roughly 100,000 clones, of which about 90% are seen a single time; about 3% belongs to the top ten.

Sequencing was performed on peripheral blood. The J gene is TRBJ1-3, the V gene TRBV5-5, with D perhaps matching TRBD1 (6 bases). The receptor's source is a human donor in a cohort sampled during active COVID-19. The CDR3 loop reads CASSARPGHGNTIYF. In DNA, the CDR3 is TGTGCCAGCAGCGCACGCCCGGGACACGGAAACACCATATATTTT.